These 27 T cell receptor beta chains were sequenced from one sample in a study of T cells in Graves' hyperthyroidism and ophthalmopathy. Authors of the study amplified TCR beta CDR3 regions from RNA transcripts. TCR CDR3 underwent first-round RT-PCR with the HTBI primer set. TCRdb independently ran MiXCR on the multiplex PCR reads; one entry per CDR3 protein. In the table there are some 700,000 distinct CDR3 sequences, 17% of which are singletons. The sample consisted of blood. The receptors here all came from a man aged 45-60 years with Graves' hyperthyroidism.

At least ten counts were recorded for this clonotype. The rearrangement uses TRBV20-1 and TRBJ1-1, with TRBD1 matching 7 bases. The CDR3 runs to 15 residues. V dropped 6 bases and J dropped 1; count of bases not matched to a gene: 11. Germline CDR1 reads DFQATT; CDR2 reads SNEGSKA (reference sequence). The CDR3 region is CSAQHRQGGNTEAFF. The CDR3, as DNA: TGCAGTGCCCAGCATAGACAGGGAGGGAACACTGAAGCTTTCTTT.

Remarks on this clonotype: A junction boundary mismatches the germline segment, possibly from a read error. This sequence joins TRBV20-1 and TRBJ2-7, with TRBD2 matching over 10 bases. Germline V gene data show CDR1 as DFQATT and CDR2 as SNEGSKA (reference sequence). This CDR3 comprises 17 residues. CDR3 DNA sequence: TGCAGTGCTAGAGATTTAGGACTAGCGGATTCTTCCTGCGAGCAGTACTTC. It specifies CSARDLGLADSSCEQYF.

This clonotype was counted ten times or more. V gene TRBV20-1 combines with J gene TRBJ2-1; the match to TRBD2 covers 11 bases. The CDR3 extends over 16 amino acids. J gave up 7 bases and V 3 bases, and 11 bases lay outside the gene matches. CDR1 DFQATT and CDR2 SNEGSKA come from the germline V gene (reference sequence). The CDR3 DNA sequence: TGCAGTGCTAGTCCTGGCGGGACTAGCGGTAGGAATGAGCAGTTCTTC. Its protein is CSASPGGTSGRNEQFF.

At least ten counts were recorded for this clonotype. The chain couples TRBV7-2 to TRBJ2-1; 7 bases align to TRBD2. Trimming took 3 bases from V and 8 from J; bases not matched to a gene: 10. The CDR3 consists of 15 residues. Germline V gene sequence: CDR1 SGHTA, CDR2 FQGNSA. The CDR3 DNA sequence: TGTGCCAGCAGCTTTAGCGGGCCGCCGGGGGATGAGCAGTTCTTC. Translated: CASSFSGPPGDEQFF.

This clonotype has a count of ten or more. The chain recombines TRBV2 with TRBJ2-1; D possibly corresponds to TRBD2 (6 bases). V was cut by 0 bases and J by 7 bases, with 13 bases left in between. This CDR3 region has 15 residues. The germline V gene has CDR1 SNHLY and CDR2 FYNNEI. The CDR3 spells CASSEAATSLNEQFF. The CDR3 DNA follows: TGTGCCAGCAGTGAAGCGGCGACTAGTTTGAATGAGCAGTTCTTC.

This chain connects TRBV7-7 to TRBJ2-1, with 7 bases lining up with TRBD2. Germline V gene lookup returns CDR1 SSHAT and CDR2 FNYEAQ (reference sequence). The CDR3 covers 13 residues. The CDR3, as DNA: TGTGCTGGCAGCCCAGAGCGGGGTAATGAGCAGTTCTTC. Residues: CAGSPERGNEQFF.

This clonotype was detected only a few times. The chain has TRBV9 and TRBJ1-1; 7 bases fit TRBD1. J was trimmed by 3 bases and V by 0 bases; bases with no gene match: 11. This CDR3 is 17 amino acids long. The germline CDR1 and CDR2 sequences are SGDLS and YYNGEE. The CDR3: CASSVAAQTGRDTEAFF. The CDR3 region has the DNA TGTGCCAGCAGCGTAGCTGCCCAGACAGGGAGGGACACTGAAGCTTTCTTT.

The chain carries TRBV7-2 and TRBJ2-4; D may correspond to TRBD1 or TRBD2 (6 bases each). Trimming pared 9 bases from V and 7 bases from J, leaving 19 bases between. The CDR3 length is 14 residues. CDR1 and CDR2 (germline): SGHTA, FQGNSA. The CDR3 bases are TGTGCCAGTTCCCCGGGGGCTAGCACGAACATTCAGTACTTC. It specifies CASSPGASTNIQYF.

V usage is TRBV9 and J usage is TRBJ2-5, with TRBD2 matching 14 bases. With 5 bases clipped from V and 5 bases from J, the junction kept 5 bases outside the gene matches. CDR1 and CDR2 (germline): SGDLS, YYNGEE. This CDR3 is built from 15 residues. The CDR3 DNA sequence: TGTGCCAGCAGTCCGGGACTAGCGGGAGATGAGACCCAGTACTTC. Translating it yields CASSPGLAGDETQYF.

The CDR3 is CSVGRTSGREDIQYF. CDR3 DNA: TGCAGCGTCGGGAGGACTAGCGGGAGGGAGGACATTCAGTACTTC. V and J are TRBV29-1 and TRBJ2-4; 15 nucleotides line up with TRBD2. CDR3 length: 15 residues. CDR1 SQVTM and CDR2 ANQGSEA come from the germline V gene. With V trimmed by 6 bases and J by 8 bases, 8 bases remained unmatched.

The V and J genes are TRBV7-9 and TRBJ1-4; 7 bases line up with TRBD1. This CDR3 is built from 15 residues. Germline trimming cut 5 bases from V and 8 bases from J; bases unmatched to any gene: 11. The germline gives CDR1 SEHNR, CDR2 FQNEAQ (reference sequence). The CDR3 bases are TGTGCCAGCAGCCCTCAGACAGGGAGTTACGAAAAACTGTTTTTT. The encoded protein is CASSPQTGSYEKLFF.

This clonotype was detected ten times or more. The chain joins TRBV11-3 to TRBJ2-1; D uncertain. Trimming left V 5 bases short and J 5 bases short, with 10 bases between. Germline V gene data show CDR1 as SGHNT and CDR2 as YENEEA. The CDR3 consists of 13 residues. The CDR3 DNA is TGTGCCAGCAGCCCACCTAACCACAATGAGCAGTTCTTC. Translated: CASSPPNHNEQFF.

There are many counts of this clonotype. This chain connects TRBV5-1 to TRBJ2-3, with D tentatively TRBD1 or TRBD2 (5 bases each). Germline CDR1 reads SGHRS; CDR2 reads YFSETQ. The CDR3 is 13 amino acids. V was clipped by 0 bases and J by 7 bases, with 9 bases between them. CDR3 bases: TGCGCCAGCAGCTTGGAAGGGGAGAATACGCAGTATTTT. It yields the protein CASSLEGENTQYF.

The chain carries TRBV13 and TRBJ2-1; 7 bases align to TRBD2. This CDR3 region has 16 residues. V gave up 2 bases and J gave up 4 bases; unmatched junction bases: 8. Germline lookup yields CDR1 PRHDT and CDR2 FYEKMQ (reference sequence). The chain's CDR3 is CASSLLVGRTYNEQFF. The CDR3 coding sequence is TGTGCCAGCAGCTTATTAGTCGGGAGGACTTACAATGAGCAGTTCTTC.

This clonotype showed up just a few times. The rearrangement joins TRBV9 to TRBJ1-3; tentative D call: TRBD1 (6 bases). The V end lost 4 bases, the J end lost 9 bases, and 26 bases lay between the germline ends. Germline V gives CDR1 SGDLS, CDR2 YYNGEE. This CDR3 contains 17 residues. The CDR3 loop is CASSPRSGGGPLATIYF. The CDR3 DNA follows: TGTGCCAGCAGCCCTCGGTCCGGGGGGGGCCCTTTAGCCACCATATATTTT. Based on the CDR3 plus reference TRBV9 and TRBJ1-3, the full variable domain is DSGVTQTPKHLITATGQRVTLRCSPRSGDLSVYWYQQSLDQGLQFLIQYYNGEERAKGNILERFSAQQFPDLHSELNLSSLELGDSALYFCASSPRSGGGPLATIYFGEGSWLTVV.

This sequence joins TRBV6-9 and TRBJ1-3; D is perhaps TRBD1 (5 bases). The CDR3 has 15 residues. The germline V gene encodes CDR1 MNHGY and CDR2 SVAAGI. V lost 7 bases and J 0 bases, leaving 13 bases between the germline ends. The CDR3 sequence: CASTSGTFSGNTIYF. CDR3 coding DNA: TGTGCCAGCACTTCCGGGACTTTCTCTGGAAACACCATATATTTT.

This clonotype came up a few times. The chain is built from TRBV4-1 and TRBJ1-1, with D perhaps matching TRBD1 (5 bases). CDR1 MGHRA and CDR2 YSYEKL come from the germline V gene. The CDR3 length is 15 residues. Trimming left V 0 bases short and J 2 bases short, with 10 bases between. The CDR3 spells CASSQDLGANTEAFF. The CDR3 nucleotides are TGCGCCAGCAGCCAAGATCTCGGGGCTAACACTGAAGCTTTCTTT.

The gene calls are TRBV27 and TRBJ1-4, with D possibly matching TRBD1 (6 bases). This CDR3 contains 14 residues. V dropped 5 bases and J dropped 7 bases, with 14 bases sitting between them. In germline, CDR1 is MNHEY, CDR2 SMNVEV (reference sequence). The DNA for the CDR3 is TGTGCCAGCAGTAGCAGACAGGCGAGTGAAAAACTGTTTTTT. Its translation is CASSSRQASEKLFF.

The CDR3 loop is CASSWGQPLGETQYF. The CDR3 nucleotides are TGCGCCAGCAGCTGGGGACAGCCTCTAGGAGAGACCCAGTACTTC. V gene TRBV5-1 combines with J gene TRBJ2-5; the match to TRBD1 covers 7 bases. The length of the CDR3 is 15 residues. With V trimmed by 3 bases and J by 4 bases, 9 bases remained unmatched. The germline gives CDR1 SGHRS, CDR2 YFSETQ.

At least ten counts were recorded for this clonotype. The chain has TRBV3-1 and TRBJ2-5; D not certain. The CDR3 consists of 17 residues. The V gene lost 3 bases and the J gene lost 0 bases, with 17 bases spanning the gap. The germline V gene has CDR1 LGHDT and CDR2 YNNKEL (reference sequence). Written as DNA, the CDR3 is TGTGCCAGCAGCCACGTTGAAGACATCCCTTACCAAGAGACCCAGTACTTC. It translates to CASSHVEDIPYQETQYF.

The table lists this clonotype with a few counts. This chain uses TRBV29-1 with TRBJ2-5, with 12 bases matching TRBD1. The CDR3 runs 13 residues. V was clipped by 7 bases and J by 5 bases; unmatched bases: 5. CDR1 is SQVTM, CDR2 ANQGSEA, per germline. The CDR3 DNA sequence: TGCAGCGCGGGACAGGGGGCGGGGGAGACCCAGTACTTC. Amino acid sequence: CSAGQGAGETQYF.

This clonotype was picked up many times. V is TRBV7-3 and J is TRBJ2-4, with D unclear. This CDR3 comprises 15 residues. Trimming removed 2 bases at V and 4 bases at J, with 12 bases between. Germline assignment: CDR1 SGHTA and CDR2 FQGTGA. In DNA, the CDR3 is TGTGCCAGCAGCTTAGAAAGGGCGGTTAAAAACATTCAGTACTTC. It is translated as CASSLERAVKNIQYF.

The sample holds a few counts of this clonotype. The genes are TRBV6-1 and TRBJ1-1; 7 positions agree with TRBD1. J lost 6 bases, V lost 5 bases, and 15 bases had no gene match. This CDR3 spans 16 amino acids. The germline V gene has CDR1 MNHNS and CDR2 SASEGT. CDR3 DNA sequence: TGTGCCAGCAGTAAGGACAGGAGGCCCGCCGGGTCTGAAGCTTTCTTT. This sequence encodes CASSKDRRPAGSEAFF.

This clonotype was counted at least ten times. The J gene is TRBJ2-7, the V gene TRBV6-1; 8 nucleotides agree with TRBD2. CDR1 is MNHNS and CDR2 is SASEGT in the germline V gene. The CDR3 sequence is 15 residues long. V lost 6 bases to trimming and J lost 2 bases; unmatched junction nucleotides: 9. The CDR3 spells CASSPLREAAYEQYF. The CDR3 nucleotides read TGTGCCAGCAGCCCTTTGCGGGAGGCTGCCTACGAGCAGTACTTC.

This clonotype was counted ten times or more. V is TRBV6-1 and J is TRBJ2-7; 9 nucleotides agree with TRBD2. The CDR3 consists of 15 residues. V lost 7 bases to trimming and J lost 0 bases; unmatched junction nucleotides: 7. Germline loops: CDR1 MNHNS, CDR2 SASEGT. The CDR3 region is CASTPLAGNSYEQYF. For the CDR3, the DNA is TGTGCCAGCACTCCTCTAGCGGGAAACTCCTACGAGCAGTACTTC.

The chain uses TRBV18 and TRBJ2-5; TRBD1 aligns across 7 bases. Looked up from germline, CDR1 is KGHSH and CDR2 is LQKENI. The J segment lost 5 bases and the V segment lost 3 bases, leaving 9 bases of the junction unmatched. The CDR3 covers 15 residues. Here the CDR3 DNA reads TGTGCCAGCTCACCTTCGGACAGGTTATATGAGACCCAGTACTTC. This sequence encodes CASSPSDRLYETQYF. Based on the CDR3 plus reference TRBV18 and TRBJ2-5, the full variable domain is NAGVMQNPRHLVRRRGQEARLRCSPMKGHSHVYWYRQLPEEGLKFMVYLQKENIIDESGMPKERFSAEFPKEGPSILRIQQVVRGDSAAYFCASSPSDRLYETQYFGPGTRLLVL.

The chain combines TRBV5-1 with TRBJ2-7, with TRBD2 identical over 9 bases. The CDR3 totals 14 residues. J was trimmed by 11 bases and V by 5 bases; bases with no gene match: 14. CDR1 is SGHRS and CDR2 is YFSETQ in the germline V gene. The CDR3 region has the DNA TGCGCCAGCAGGCCGATAGCGGGAGCTAGTGAGGAGTACTTC. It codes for CASRPIAGASEEYF. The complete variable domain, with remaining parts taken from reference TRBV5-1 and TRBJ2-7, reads KAGVTQTPRYLIKTRGQQVTLSCSPISGHRSVSWYQQTPGQGLQFLFEYFSETQRNKGNFPGRFSGRQFSNSRSEMNVSTLELGDSALYLCASRPIAGASEEYFGPGTRLTVT.